This T cell receptor beta chain emerged from a study of cytomegalovirus exposure and HLA in healthy donors. Method: immunoSEQ multiplex PCR; TCRdb's copy keeps in-frame clones and lacks some. The sample holds 250,000 to 350,000 clones, around 89% seen once. Between the trimmed V and J ends, which lost 2 bases and 1 base, there was a span of 14 bases. The CDR3 contains 16 residues. Germline V gene lookup returns CDR1 SGHTA and CDR2 FQGTGA. The sequence came from a woman aged 18 to 35 in good health and CMV-seronegative. The rearrangement uses TRBV7-3 and TRBJ1-1; D is ambiguous. Source material: PBMCs. CDR3 nucleotides: TGTGCCAGCAGCTTACGTGGCAGCCGGGGGAACACTGAAGCTTTCTTT. Its protein product is CASSLRGSRGNTEAFF. Full variable domain (remainder filled in from reference TRBV7-3 and TRBJ1-1): GAGVSQTPSNKVTEKGKYVELRCDPISGHTALYWYRQSLGQGPEFLIYFQGTGAADDSGLPNDRFFAVRPEGSVSTLKIQRTERGDSAVYLCASSLRGSRGNTEAFFGQGTRLTVV.